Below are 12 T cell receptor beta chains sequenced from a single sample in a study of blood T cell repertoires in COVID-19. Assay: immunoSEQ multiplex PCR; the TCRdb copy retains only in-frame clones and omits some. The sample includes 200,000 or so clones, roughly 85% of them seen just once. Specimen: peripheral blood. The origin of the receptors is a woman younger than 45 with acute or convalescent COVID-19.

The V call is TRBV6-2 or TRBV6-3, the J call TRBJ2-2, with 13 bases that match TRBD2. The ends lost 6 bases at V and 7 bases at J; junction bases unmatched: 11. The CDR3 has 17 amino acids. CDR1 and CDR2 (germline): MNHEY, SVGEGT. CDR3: CASSSHTTSGRLGELFF. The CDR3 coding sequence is TGTGCCAGCAGCTCCCATACGACTAGCGGGAGGCTCGGGGAGCTGTTTTTT.

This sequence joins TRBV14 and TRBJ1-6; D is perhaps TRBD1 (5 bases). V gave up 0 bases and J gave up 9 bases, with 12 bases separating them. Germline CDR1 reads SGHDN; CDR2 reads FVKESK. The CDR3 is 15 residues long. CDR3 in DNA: TGTGCCAGCAGCCAAGACATGGGGCAGGCTTCACCCCTCCACTTT. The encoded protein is CASSQDMGQASPLHF.

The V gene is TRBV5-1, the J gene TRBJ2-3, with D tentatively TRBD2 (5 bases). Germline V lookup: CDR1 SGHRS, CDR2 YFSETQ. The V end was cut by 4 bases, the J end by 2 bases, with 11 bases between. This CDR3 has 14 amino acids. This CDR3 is CASSGGSVTDTQYF. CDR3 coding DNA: TGCGCCAGCAGCGGAGGCTCAGTCACAGATACGCAGTATTTT.

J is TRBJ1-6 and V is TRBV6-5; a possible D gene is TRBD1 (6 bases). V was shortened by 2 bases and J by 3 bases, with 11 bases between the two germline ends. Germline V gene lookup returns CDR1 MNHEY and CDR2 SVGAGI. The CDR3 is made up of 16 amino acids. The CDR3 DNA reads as TGTGCCAGCAGTTACGGGGGCAGGCTCTATAATTCACCCCTCCACTTT. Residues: CASSYGGRLYNSPLHF.

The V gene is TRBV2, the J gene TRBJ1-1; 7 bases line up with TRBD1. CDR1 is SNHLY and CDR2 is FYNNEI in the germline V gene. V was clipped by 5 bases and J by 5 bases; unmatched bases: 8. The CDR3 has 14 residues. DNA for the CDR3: TGTGCCAGCAGTCTCGAGGGGGCGCGGACTGAAGCTTTCTTT. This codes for CASSLEGARTEAFF.

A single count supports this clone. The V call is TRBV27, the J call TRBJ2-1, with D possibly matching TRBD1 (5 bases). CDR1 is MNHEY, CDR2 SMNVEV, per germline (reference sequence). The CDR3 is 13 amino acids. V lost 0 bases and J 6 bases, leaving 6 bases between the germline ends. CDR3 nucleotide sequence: TGTGCCAGCAGTTTATCGGGGCCCAATGAGCAGTTCTTC. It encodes CASSLSGPNEQFF.

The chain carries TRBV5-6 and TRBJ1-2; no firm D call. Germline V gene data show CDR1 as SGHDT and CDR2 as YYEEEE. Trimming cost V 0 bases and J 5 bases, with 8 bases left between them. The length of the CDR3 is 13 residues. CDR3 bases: TGTGCCAGCAGCTTGGACAGAACTTATGGCTACACCTTC. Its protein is CASSLDRTYGYTF.

The CDR3 here is CASTSGRAEAFF. CDR3 nucleotide sequence: TGTGCCAGTACCTCAGGTCGCGCTGAAGCTTTCTTT. J is TRBJ1-1 and V is TRBV19; D not certain. This CDR3 region has 12 residues. Germline values: CDR1 LNHDA, CDR2 SQIVND (reference sequence). The germline V and J ends were trimmed by 7 bases and 6 bases, with 12 bases remaining between them.

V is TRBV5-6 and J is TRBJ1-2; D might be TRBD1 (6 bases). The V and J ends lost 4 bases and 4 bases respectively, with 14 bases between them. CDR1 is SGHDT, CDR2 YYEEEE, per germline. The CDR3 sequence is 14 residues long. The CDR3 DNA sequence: TGTGCCAGCAGCCCCCCGGGCAGGGGCTATGGCTACACCTTC. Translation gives CASSPPGRGYGYTF.

CDR3 region: CASSSLYEQYF. CDR3 coding DNA: TGCGCCAGCAGCTCCCTCTACGAGCAGTACTTC. The chain joins TRBV5-1 to TRBJ2-7, with D unclear. Germline loops: CDR1 SGHRS, CDR2 YFSETQ. This CDR3 is built from 11 residues. V was cut by 3 bases and J by 3 bases, with 4 bases left in between.

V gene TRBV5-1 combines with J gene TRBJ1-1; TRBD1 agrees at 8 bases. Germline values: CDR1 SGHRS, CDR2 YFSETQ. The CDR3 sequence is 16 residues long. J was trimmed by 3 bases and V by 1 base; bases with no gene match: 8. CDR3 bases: TGCGCCAGCAGCTTGCCCAAAACAGGGGGGGACACTGAAGCTTTCTTT. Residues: CASSLPKTGGDTEAFF.

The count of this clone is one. CDR3 bases: TGTGCCAGCTCCTACACAGGCCCAGAAGGCTACACCTTC. This encodes CASSYTGPEGYTF. This chain links TRBV28 with TRBJ1-2, with D maybe TRBD1 (5 bases). Trimming cost V 8 bases and J 8 bases, with 18 bases left between them. The CDR3 loop spans 13 amino acids. Per the germline V gene, CDR1 is MDHEN and CDR2 is SYDVKM.